This T cell receptor (beta chain) was recovered during a study of blood T cell repertoires in COVID-19. For the study at large: There were acute and convalescent COVID-19 samples, and they came from the United States, Italy and Spain.

J gave up 3 bases and V 4 bases, and 6 bases lay outside the gene matches. Germline-derived CDR1 and CDR2 are MNHEY and SVGAGI. The CDR3 is 15 residues long. Enrolled during active infection, Seattle patients were then followed longitudinally. Only in-frame clones appear in the TCRdb table, and some are missing; sequencing was by immunoSEQ multiplex PCR. Of fewer than 350,000 clones in the sample, around 90% were seen once. The sequenced sample consisted of peripheral blood. The chain employs TRBV6-5 and TRBJ2-7; 10 nucleotides line up with TRBD2. The receptor comes from a man younger than 40 with COVID-19, enrolled during active disease. This CDR3 reads CASSSLAGGRYEQYF. CDR3 DNA sequence: TGTGCCAGCAGTTCGTTAGCGGGAGGCCGCTACGAGCAGTACTTC.